The rows below give T cell receptor beta chains drawn from one sample of a study of Ad26.COV2.S vaccination and SARS-CoV-2 variants. The assay was immunoSEQ multiplex PCR, and TCRdb's table has in-frame clones only and misses some. The data show approximately 420,000 clones, with 75% to 90% seen just once and more than 3% held by the top ten. Sequenced here: peripheral blood, sampled in a trial of Ad26.COV2.S vaccine versus placebo. These receptors all stem from a person between 18 and 65 years old who received the Ad26.COV2.S COVID-19 vaccine or a placebo. The CDR3 runs from the conserved cysteine through the conserved F or W. D genes are given only for firm matches. Only some rows state a clone size, as once, few, many or a class for expanded clones.

>.|TRBV15|.|TRBJ1-1
TGTGCCACCAGCAGAGCCCCTCCGGGGGATCACACTGAAGCTTTCTTT
CATSRAPPGDHTEAFF
>.|TRBV24-1|.|TRBJ2-2
TGTGCCACCAAGGGGCAGGGGAACACCGGGGAGCTGTTTTTT
CATKGQGNTGELFF
>TRBD1|TRBV6-1|.|TRBJ1-2
TGTGCCAGCAGTGAAGCTTCGACAGGGGGCTATGGCTACACCTTC
CASSEASTGGYGYTF
>.|TRBV3-1/TRBV3-2|.|TRBJ2-7
TGTGCCAGCAGCCAAGGACTAATCAGTTCCTACGAGCAGTACTTC
CASSQGLISSYEQYF
>.|TRBV5-6|.|TRBJ1-1
TGTGCCAGCAGCTTGGCCCTACCCGCTTTCTTT
CASSLALPAFF
>TRBD1|TRBV4-2|.|TRBJ2-3
TGTGCCAGCAGCCAAACGAGTCCGGGACAGGGTCAAGATACGCAGTATTTT
CASSQTSPGQGQDTQYF
>.|TRBV9|few|TRBJ2-7
TGTGCCAGCAGCGACGGGCGGCAGGACCCCTACGAGCAGTACTTC
CASSDGRQDPYEQYF
>TRBD2|TRBV6-5|.|TRBJ2-1
TGTGCCAGCAGACGACTAGCGGGGGGGTTTTATGAGCAGTTCTTC
CASRRLAGGFYEQFF
>.|TRBV20-1|.|TRBJ2-7
TGCAGTGCTAGTCTGACCTACGAGCAGTACTTC
CSASLTYEQYF
>.|TRBV20-1|.|TRBJ1-2
TGCAGTGCTAGTACAGGGATGAGTGACTACACCTTC
CSASTGMSDYTF
>.|TRBV3-1/TRBV3-2|.|TRBJ1-3
TGTGCCAGCAGCCAAGAGATGCGAGCAGGAAACACCATATATTTT
CASSQEMRAGNTIYF
>.|TRBV15|.|TRBJ1-4
TGTGCCACCAGCAGAGATCCGGCCGAGGGTGAAAAACTGTTTTTT
CATSRDPAEGEKLFF
>.|TRBV11-2|few|TRBJ2-1
TGTGCCAGCAGCTTAGAGGACTCCTTGTTGGGCAACAATGAGCAGTTCTTC
CASSLEDSLLGNNEQFF
>.|TRBV7-9|few|TRBJ2-7
TGTGCCAGCAGCTTATGGCAGGGCGAGCAGTACTTC
CASSLWQGEQYF
>TRBD2|TRBV7-9|.|TRBJ2-5
TGTGCCAGCAGCTTAGTTAGCGGGAGAAAAGAGACCCAGTACTTC
CASSLVSGRKETQYF
>.|TRBV6-5|.|TRBJ1-1
TGTGCCAGCGGACCGGGACACAAGAACACTGAAGCTTTCTTT
CASGPGHKNTEAFF
>TRBD1|TRBV6-5|.|TRBJ1-5
TGTGCCAGCAGTTACGGGGGACAGGGAAGCAATCAGCCCCAGCATTTT
CASSYGGQGSNQPQHF
>.|TRBV5-1|.|TRBJ1-3
TGCGCCAGCAGACGGACCCCGGGGACGGGTGCGGAAGGCTCTGGAAACACCATATATTTT
CASRRTPGTGAEGSGNTIYF
>TRBD2|TRBV5-4|.|TRBJ2-1
TGTGCCAGCATTAGGCGGGGGGACAATGAGCAGTTCTTC
CASIRRGDNEQFF
>.|TRBV18|once|TRBJ2-7
TGTGCCAGCTCACCGGGAGCAAACTACGAGCAGTACTTC
CASSPGANYEQYF
>.|TRBV11-2|.|TRBJ2-7
TGTGCCAGCAGTCTGACCCGCTCCTCCTACGAGCAGTACTTC
CASSLTRSSYEQYF
>.|TRBV7-9|few|TRBJ2-2
TGTGCCAGCAGCTTGCCGACAGGTTCCTCGAACACCGGGGAGCTGTTTTTT
CASSLPTGSSNTGELFF
>TRBD1|TRBV10-2|.|TRBJ2-5
TGCGCCAGCAGTGAGTCGGGGACAGCCGAAGAGACCCAGTACTTC
CASSESGTAEETQYF